A selection of T cell receptor beta chains follows, all from one sample in a study of CD8+CD57+ T cells in acquired aplastic anemia. One entry per CDR3 protein, called by TCRdb with MiXCR from the reads. The sample includes about 200,000 distinct CDR3 sequences, less than 75% of them seen just once. The sequenced material came from sorted CD4+, CD8+, or CD8+CD57+ T cells (not recorded which) from PBMCs. These receptors were taken from a human donor with aplastic anemia. The CDR3 runs from the conserved cysteine through the conserved F or W.

v_call,cdr3_aa
TRBV5-6,CASSLARTEAFF
TRBV6-1,CATEGGGTGAQYF
TRBV19,CASKGYGYNEPQHF
TRBV7-9,CASTMTGAGYEQYF
TRBV20-1,CSAGTDSNQPQHF
TRBV7-3,CASSLYPGGTEAFF
TRBV7-3,CASSLTRGPLLQEQFF
TRBV10-1,CASSERASRNTDTQYF
TRBV9,CASSATGIYGYTF
TRBV2,CASSPGDGGYNSPLHF
TRBV24-1,CATSGNGTGQETQYF
TRBV7-6,CASSSETSGGRFTGELFF
TRBV7-2,CASSANSGQLNSPLHF
TRBV10-1,CASRHALAGGHEQYF
TRBV20-1,CSARGTGETEAFF
TRBV10-1,CASSGTGGGGISPLHF
TRBV9,CASSPKPGPNSPLHF
TRBV7-9,CASSETSGKYEQYF